The 14 T cell receptor beta chains below all came from one sample that was sequenced in a study of blood T cell repertoires in COVID-19. Produced via immunoSEQ multiplex PCR; TCRdb's table is partial and in-frame only. The profile shows tens of thousands of clones, nearly 80% of them singletons. Sequencing was carried out using peripheral blood. These receptors were taken from a human donor in a cohort sampled during active COVID-19.

The rearrangement links TRBV9 to TRBJ1-2, with 7 bases that match TRBD1. The CDR3 covers 16 residues. With V trimmed by 5 bases and J by 4 bases, 14 bases remained unmatched. Germline loops: CDR1 SGDLS, CDR2 YYNGEE. CDR3 in amino acids: CASSPGGTSVIYGYTF. The CDR3, as DNA: TGTGCCAGCAGTCCAGGGGGAACATCCGTTATCTATGGCTACACCTTC.

This chain links TRBV11-2 with TRBJ1-1; no reliable D call. Looked up from germline, CDR1 is SGHAT and CDR2 is FQNNGV. This CDR3 spans 13 amino acids. The germline V and J ends were trimmed by 1 base and 3 bases, with 6 bases remaining between them. In DNA, the CDR3 is TGTGCCAGCAGCTTAGTTCGAGACACTGAAGCTTTCTTT. Protein sequence: CASSLVRDTEAFF. The full variable domain, rest sourced from reference TRBV11-2 and TRBJ1-1, is EAGVAQSPRYKIIEKRQSVAFWCNPISGHATLYWYQQILGQGPKLLIQFQNNGVVDDSQLPKDRFSAERLKGVDSTLKIQPAKLEDSAVYLCASSLVRDTEAFFGQGTRLTVV.

V is TRBV21-1 and J is TRBJ1-3; the table's D gene call, TRBD1, was not cross checked with the DNA. TRBV21-1 is listed as a pseudogene. This CDR3 region has 16 residues. The CDR3 sequence is CASSKGNRDTGNTIYF. Here the CDR3 DNA reads TGTGCCAGCAGCAAAGGGAACCGGGACACTGGAAACACCATATATTTT.

The V and J genes are TRBV15 and TRBJ2-7, with 8 bases that match TRBD2. The CDR3 extends over 17 amino acids. In germline, CDR1 is LNHNV, CDR2 YYDKDF (reference sequence). V was clipped by 5 bases and J by 7 bases; unmatched bases: 19. The CDR3 here is CATSGRRNSGGRGEQYV. CDR3 DNA sequence: TGTGCCACCAGCGGACGGAGAAACAGCGGGGGTAGAGGGGAGCAGTACGTC.

The chain links TRBV18 to TRBJ2-5; 7 bases are shared with TRBD2. There are 15 residues in the CDR3. Trimming took 3 bases from V and 1 from J; bases not matched to a gene: 5. In germline, CDR1 is KGHSH, CDR2 LQKENI. As DNA, the CDR3 is TGTGCCAGCTCACCGATGGCTAGCGGCCAAGAGACCCAGTACTTC. It translates to CASSPMASGQETQYF.

This clone was observed a handful of times. V is TRBV24-1 and J is TRBJ2-1; 8 positions agree with TRBD2. V shed 7 bases and J 8 bases; nucleotides not matched to a gene: 3. The germline gives CDR1 KGHDR, CDR2 SFDVKD. CDR3 size: 12 residues. In DNA form, the CDR3 reads TGTGCCACCAGCGGGAGGGAGGATGAGCAGTTCTTC. Translation: CATSGREDEQFF.

The V call is TRBV7-3, the J call TRBJ2-2; 11 bases line up with TRBD1. The CDR3 has 16 residues. Trimming removed 6 bases from V and 4 bases from J; junction bases left unmatched: 7. Per germline, CDR1 SGHTA and CDR2 FQGTGA. This CDR3 reads CASSQAGTGGTGELFF. The CDR3 bases are TGTGCCAGCAGTCAAGCCGGGACAGGGGGCACCGGGGAGCTGTTTTTT.

To note about this clone: Additional DNA sequences in this sample encode the identical CDR3. V usage is TRBV4-1 and J usage is TRBJ2-6, with D maybe TRBD2 (5 bases). Germline V gene lookup returns CDR1 MGHRA and CDR2 YSYEKL. The CDR3 sequence is 17 residues long. The V and J ends lost 1 base and 0 bases respectively, with 10 bases between them. CDR3 sequence: CASSQGTGGSGANVLTF. DNA for the CDR3: TGCGCCAGCAGCCAAGGGACTGGTGGCTCTGGGGCCAACGTCCTGACTTTC.

V usage is TRBV30 and J usage is TRBJ1-5, with TRBD1 identical over 10 bases. CDR3 length: 16 residues. Trimming removed 0 bases from V and 7 bases from J; junction bases left unmatched: 9. Germline V gene sequence: CDR1 GTSNPN, CDR2 SVGIG (reference sequence). CDR3 nucleotide sequence: TGTGCCTGGAGTGTCCAGACAGGGGGCGCCGGGCAGCCCCAGCATTTT. Amino acids: CAWSVQTGGAGQPQHF. The full variable domain, its missing parts supplied by reference TRBV30 and TRBJ1-5, is SQTIHQWPATLVQPVGSPLSLECTVEGTSNPNLYWYRQAAGRGLQLLFYSVGIGQISSEVPQNLSASRPQDRQFILSSKKLLLSDSGFYLCAWSVQTGGAGQPQHFGDGTRLSIL.

This sequence joins TRBV9 and TRBJ1-4; 9 positions match TRBD1. Germline V CDR1 and CDR2: SGDLS, YYNGEE. V trimming: 4 bases; J trimming: 6 bases; junction bases outside the gene matches: 4. CDR3 length: 14 amino acids. The CDR3 coding sequence is TGTGCCAGCAGCCCCCGGACAGGGGATGAAAAACTGTTTTTT. It is translated as CASSPRTGDEKLFF.

The chain has TRBV2 and TRBJ2-1, with TRBD2 matching 7 bases. The CDR3 loop spans 13 amino acids. J lost 4 bases, V lost 6 bases, and 3 bases had no gene match. The V gene's germline CDR1 is SNHLY and CDR2 FYNNEI. The CDR3 spells CASRASGYNEQFF. Written as DNA, the CDR3 is TGTGCCAGCAGAGCTAGCGGTTACAATGAGCAGTTCTTC.

The CDR3 coding sequence is TGTGCCAGCAGTTCGCCGGGACAGGGCTTTGAAAAACTGTTTTTT. Amino acids: CASSSPGQGFEKLFF. The chain has TRBV27 and TRBJ1-4, with 9 nucleotides matching TRBD1. The CDR3 totals 15 residues. Germline V gene lookup returns CDR1 MNHEY and CDR2 SMNVEV (reference sequence). V trimming: 4 bases; J trimming: 7 bases; junction bases outside the gene matches: 7.

The V gene is TRBV10-3, the J gene TRBJ1-1; D possibly corresponds to TRBD1 (6 bases). CDR1 is ENHRY and CDR2 is SYGVKD in the germline V gene. The CDR3 is 15 residues long. The ends were cut back, 2 bases at V and 4 bases at J, with 14 bases in the middle. Written as DNA, the CDR3 is TGTGCCATCAGTGAGGAAGGGGGAGTGGGCACTGAAGCTTTCTTT. Protein sequence: CAISEEGGVGTEAFF.

CDR3 protein: CASSLLQETQYF. The CDR3 region has the DNA TGCGCCAGCAGCTTGCTCCAAGAGACCCAGTACTTC. The rearrangement uses TRBV5-1 and TRBJ2-5; D is uncertain. This CDR3 is built from 12 residues. Germline V gives CDR1 SGHRS, CDR2 YFSETQ. Trimming took 1 base from V and 1 from J, leaving 2 bases between them.